The rows below give T cell receptor beta chains drawn from one sample of a study of regulatory T cells in long-lasting Graves disease. TCRdb reprocessed the multiplex PCR reads with MiXCR, giving one entry per CDR3 protein. Here the sample spans 200,000 to 250,000 distinct CDR3 sequences, roughly 20% being singletons. The same data also contributed to another study, on T cells in Graves' hyperthyroidism and ophthalmopathy.

The sample here was peripheral blood mononuclear cells (PBMCs), taken at new diagnosis, from a patient treated with antithyroid drugs. The source is a woman between 25 and 40 years old with Graves disease. Each CDR3 is given with its conserved first and last residue. D genes are given only for firm matches. Clone size is not always given. Where it is, it says once, few, many or a class for expanded clones.

TRBJ2-7 - TRBV28 many CASSLNPGGIYEQYF TGTGCCAGCAGTTTAAACCCAGGGGGGATATACGAGCAGTACTTC
TRBJ1-6 - TRBV2 many CASSPSNAYNSPLHF TGTGCCAGCAGTCCATCGAACGCCTATAATTCACCCCTCCACTTT
TRBJ2-2 - TRBV19 many CASSIQTGVTGELFF TGTGCCAGTAGTATACAGACGGGGGTTACCGGGGAGCTGTTTTTT
TRBJ2-7 - TRBV3-1 many CASSEAGDTAGSYEQYF TGTGCCAGCAGCGAAGCGGGTGATACGGCGGGGTCCTACGAGCAGTACTTC
TRBJ2-7 - TRBV13 many CASSFSRGEQYF TGTGCCAGCAGCTTCTCAAGGGGGGAGCAGTACTTC
TRBJ1-2 TRBD1 TRBV15 many CATSRDSDRGYGYTF TGTGCCACCAGCAGAGACTCGGACAGGGGCTATGGCTACACCTTC
TRBJ2-5 - TRBV3-1 - CASSQDARGPQETQYF TGTGCCAGCAGCCAAGATGCCCGGGGCCCCCAAGAGACCCAGTACTTC
TRBJ1-1 TRBD1 TRBV3-1 - CASSQALGQGSDTEAFF TGTGCCAGCAGCCAAGCCCTAGGACAGGGGAGTGACACTGAAGCTTTCTTT
TRBJ1-2 TRBD1 TRBV7-9 - CASSLAAGQGLDYGYTF TGTGCCAGCAGCTTAGCCGCCGGACAGGGGTTGGACTATGGCTACACCTTC
TRBJ1-2 - TRBV30 many CAWSVGTVGYGYTF TGTGCCTGGAGTGTTGGGACCGTCGGCTATGGCTACACCTTC
TRBJ2-7 TRBD2 TRBV20-1 - CSGERELSYEQYF TGCAGTGGGGAGCGGGAGCTCTCCTACGAGCAGTACTTC
TRBJ2-7 TRBD2 TRBV2 many CASGGGRGAYEQYF TGTGCCAGCGGCGGGGGGAGGGGCGCCTACGAGCAGTACTTC
TRBJ2-3 TRBD2 TRBV4-1 many CASSQDQASGLLTDTQYF TGCGCCAGCAGCCAAGATCAGGCTAGCGGCCTTCTCACAGATACGCAGTATTTT
TRBJ1-2 - TRBV7-9 - CASSLAGVPYGYTF TGTGCCAGCAGCTTAGCTGGGGTCCCCTATGGCTACACCTTC
TRBJ1-3 - TRBV29-1 few CSVEYAGEGNTIYF TGCAGCGTTGAGTACGCAGGGGAAGGAAACACCATATATTTT
TRBJ2-5 - TRBV15 many CATSGYVGKETQYF TGTGCCACCAGCGGCTACGTCGGAAAAGAGACCCAGTACTTC
TRBJ2-2 TRBD2 TRBV6-1 - CASSGTSGRAGELFF TGTGCCAGCAGCGGGACTAGCGGGAGGGCTGGGGAGCTGTTTTTT
TRBJ1-4 - TRBV4-2 - CASSQEGTLKEKLFF TGTGCCAGCAGCCAAGAAGGGACCCTGAAAGAAAAACTGTTTTTT
TRBJ1-1 - TRBV20-1 many CSARWRDGRNTEAFF TGCAGTGCTAGGTGGAGGGATGGTCGGAACACTGAAGCTTTCTTT
TRBJ2-3 TRBD2 TRBV7-2 many CASSLSTSGGSF TGTGCCAGCAGCTTATCGACTAGCGGGGGAAGTTTT
TRBJ1-1 - TRBV7-2 many CASSATGVVAAFF TGTGCCAGCAGCGCAACGGGGGTAGTGGCGGCTTTCTTT
TRBJ1-1 - TRBV30 many CAWSKWGPRATEAFF TGTGCCTGGAGTAAATGGGGACCCCGCGCAACTGAAGCTTTCTTT
TRBJ1-1 - TRBV30 many CAWSEGDTEAFF TGTGCCTGGAGTGAGGGGGACACTGAAGCTTTCTTT
TRBJ1-6 - TRBV20-1 many CSARTTLSPLHF TGCAGTGCTAGGACAACCTTATCACCCCTCCACTTT
TRBJ1-1 - TRBV30 many CAWSVNRDTEAFF TGTGCCTGGAGTGTAAACAGGGACACTGAAGCTTTCTTT
TRBJ1-1 TRBD1 TRBV5-4 many CASSPGQGSRGNTEAFF TGTGCCAGCAGCCCGGGACAGGGGTCTCGAGGGAACACTGAAGCTTTCTTT
TRBJ2-2 - TRBV5-6 many CASSFDWSGGMADGELFF TGTGCCAGCAGCTTTGATTGGTCAGGGGGGATGGCCGACGGGGAGCTGTTTTTT
TRBJ2-7 TRBD2 TRBV18 many CASSAQEGGGSYEQYF TGTGCCAGCTCAGCCCAGGAGGGCGGGGGCTCCTACGAGCAGTACTTC
TRBJ1-6 TRBD1 TRBV10-1 many CASPPGDREGNSPLHF TGCGCCAGCCCTCCCGGGGACAGGGAGGGGAATTCACCCCTCCACTTT
TRBJ2-7 TRBD1 TRBV5-1 few CASSPDRGRGGEQYF TGCGCCAGCAGCCCTGACAGGGGGCGCGGTGGCGAGCAGTACTTC
TRBJ1-4 TRBD1 TRBV3-1 many CASSARTGFVGEKLFF TGTGCCAGCAGCGCCCGGACAGGGTTCGTGGGTGAAAAACTGTTTTTT
TRBJ2-4 - TRBV28 many CASSFVENLRNIQYF TGTGCCAGCAGTTTCGTAGAGAATTTGAGGAACATTCAGTACTTC
TRBJ1-4 - TRBV2 - CASTRQLSEKLFF TGTGCCAGCACGAGACAGCTGAGTGAAAAACTGTTTTTT
TRBJ1-6 - TRBV12-3/TRBV12-4 many CASRGTPDSPLHF TGTGCCAGCAGAGGGACGCCTGATTCACCCCTCCACTTT
TRBJ1-1 TRBD1 TRBV3-1 few CASSLRGSTEAFF TGCGCCAGCAGTCTCAGGGGGTCCACTGAAGCTTTCTTT
TRBJ1-1 TRBD1 TRBV28 many CATMTGGLNTEAFF TGTGCCACCATGACAGGGGGATTGAACACTGAAGCTTTCTTT
TRBJ1-5 TRBD1 TRBV19 many CASSNPGQFNQPQHF TGTGCCAGCAGTAATCCGGGACAGTTCAATCAGCCCCAGCATTTT
TRBJ1-1 TRBD1 TRBV6-1 many CASSERQGGTEAFF TGTGCCAGCAGTGAACGACAGGGAGGCACTGAAGCTTTCTTT
TRBJ2-6 - TRBV24-1 many CATSDPMKQGSSSGANVLTF TGTGCCACCAGTGATCCCATGAAACAGGGCTCTAGCTCTGGGGCCAACGTCCTGACTTTC
TRBJ2-2 TRBD2 TRBV5-1 many CASSLASSGRENTEELFF TGCGCCAGCAGCTTGGCGTCCAGCGGGCGGGAGAACACCGAGGAGCTGTTTTTT
TRBJ2-1 TRBD2 TRBV27 many CASSPQTSVADNEQFF TGTGCCAGCAGTCCCCAGACTAGCGTCGCGGACAATGAGCAGTTCTTC